Listed below are T cell receptor beta chains from one sample, sequenced in a study of T cell responses to AZD1222 COVID-19 vaccine. Repertoires were generated with immunoSEQ multiplex PCR, while TCRdb's copy carries only in-frame clones and drops some. The repertoire has 25,000 to 35,000 clones, roughly 93% of them found once; the top ten carry roughly 8.1%. The source material was peripheral blood, sampled on day 0 of AZD1222 vaccination. These receptors came from an adult in good health. CDR3s include the opening cysteine and the closing phenylalanine or tryptophan. A D gene is named only where the DNA matches it firmly. A row's size may be missing; if present it is once, few, many or a size class.

TRBV20-1	.	TRBJ1-5	.	CSASSGLHSNQPQHF	TGCAGTGCTAGTTCTGGGCTCCATAGCAATCAGCCCCAGCATTTT
TRBV30	.	TRBJ2-7	.	CAWSGSGPYEQYF	TGTGCCTGGAGTGGATCGGGGCCCTACGAGCAGTACTTC
TRBV4-1	.	TRBJ2-5	.	CASSPLGDQETQYF	TGCGCCAGCAGCCCCCTAGGCGACCAAGAGACCCAGTACTTC
TRBV6-5	.	TRBJ2-7	TRBD1	CAFYHRETGPYEQYF	TGTGCCTTTTATCATAGGGAGACAGGGCCATACGAGCAGTACTTC
TRBV11-3	once	TRBJ2-2	TRBD2	CASSKRGRTGELFF	TGTGCCAGCAGTAAGCGGGGGCGCACCGGGGAGCTGTTTTTT
TRBV25-1	once	TRBJ2-1	TRBD1	CASRQGAVDEQFF	TGTGCCAGCAGACAGGGGGCAGTAGATGAGCAGTTCTTC
TRBV5-4	.	TRBJ1-1	TRBD1	CASTFPEQGMVVVNTEAFF	TGTGCCAGCACCTTCCCGGAACAGGGGATGGTAGTGGTGAACACTGAAGCTTTCTTT
TRBV10-2	.	TRBJ2-7	.	CASSEKVAVSSYEQYF	TGCGCCAGCAGTGAGAAGGTGGCCGTGAGCTCCTACGAGCAGTACTTC
TRBV6-5	.	TRBJ2-2	.	CASSWGNTGELFF	TGTGCCAGCAGTTGGGGGAACACCGGGGAGCTGTTTTTT
TRBV3-1/TRBV3-2	.	TRBJ1-6	TRBD1	CASRRGDRDNSPLHF	TGTGCCAGCAGACGGGGGGACAGGGATAATTCACCCCTCCACTTT
TRBV11-3	once	TRBJ2-5	.	CASSLGAQETQYF	TGTGCCAGCAGCTTAGGGGCTCAAGAGACCCAGTACTTC
TRBV6-5	.	TRBJ1-1	.	CASSYVGGKDTEAFF	TGTGCCAGCAGTTACGTGGGGGGCAAGGACACTGAAGCTTTCTTT
TRBV15	.	TRBJ1-4	.	CATSRGSKGETEKLFF	TGTGCCACCAGCAGAGGATCGAAGGGGGAGACTGAAAAACTGTTTTTT
TRBV14	.	TRBJ2-7	.	CASSQWYEQYF	TGTGCCAGCAGCCAATGGTACGAGCAGTACTTC
TRBV5-4	.	TRBJ2-1	.	CASSLALYNEQFF	TGTGCCAGCAGCTTGGCGTTGTACAATGAGCAGTTCTTC
TRBV2	.	TRBJ1-3	.	CASSPAGGGNTIYF	TGTGCCAGCTCCCCGGCAGGAGGCGGAAACACCATATATTTT
TRBV6-1	.	TRBJ2-7	TRBD2	CASSARLAGVGWGEQYF	TGTGCCAGCAGTGCCAGACTAGCGGGAGTCGGTTGGGGGGAGCAGTACTTC
TRBV29-1	.	TRBJ1-2	TRBD1	CSVENRGLYGYTF	TGCAGCGTTGAAAACAGGGGGCTCTATGGCTACACCTTC
TRBV5-1	.	TRBJ1-2	TRBD1	CASSPLSGTGEGGYTF	TGCGCCAGCAGCCCTCTCTCGGGGACAGGGGAAGGTGGCTACACCTTC
TRBV7-9	.	TRBJ1-2	.	CASTNRIATNYGYTF	TGTGCCAGCACCAACAGGATCGCAACTAACTATGGCTACACCTTC
TRBV7-2	.	TRBJ2-2	.	CASSLQTSTTGELFF	TGTGCCAGCAGCTTACAGACATCCACCACCGGGGAGCTGTTTTTT
TRBV24-1	.	TRBJ2-5	.	CATSEGRGRPETQYF	TGTGCCACCAGTGAGGGCAGGGGTCGTCCAGAGACCCAGTACTTC
TRBV11-2	.	TRBJ1-2	TRBD1	CASSPIAHRDRGRNGYTF	TGTGCCAGCAGCCCAATAGCCCACCGGGACAGGGGGCGTAATGGCTACACCTTC
TRBV12-3/TRBV12-4	.	TRBJ1-5	.	CASSLTRTAPQHF	TGTGCCAGCAGTTTAACCCGGACGGCCCCCCAGCATTTT
TRBV19	.	TRBJ2-2	.	CASTDGGAQVATGELFF	TGTGCCAGTACGGACGGTGGGGCCCAGGTCGCAACCGGGGAGCTGTTTTTT
TRBV6-1	.	TRBJ1-1	.	CASSESRVNTEAFF	TGTGCCAGCAGTGAATCGAGGGTGAACACTGAAGCTTTCTTT
TRBV30	.	TRBJ1-3	.	CALKSAQGLSGNTIYF	TGTGCCTTAAAATCGGCCCAAGGGCTCTCTGGAAACACCATATATTTT
TRBV2	.	TRBJ1-6	TRBD1	CASTRDRWNSYNSPLHF	TGTGCCAGCACCCGGGACAGGTGGAACTCCTATAATTCACCCCTCCACTTT
TRBV18	.	TRBJ1-1	.	CASSLERTRVLAEAFF	TGTGCCAGCTCACTAGAACGGACGAGGGTTTTGGCTGAAGCTTTCTTT
TRBV30	.	TRBJ1-1	.	CAFRFTEAFF	TGTGCCTTCAGGTTTACTGAAGCTTTCTTT
TRBV4-1	.	TRBJ2-3	.	CASSQVVTDTQYF	TGCGCCAGCAGCCAAGTAGTAACTGATACGCAGTATTTT
TRBV24-1	.	TRBJ1-2	.	CATSDFQGGGYTF	TGTGCCACCAGTGATTTCCAGGGAGGTGGCTACACCTTC
TRBV7-8	.	TRBJ1-1	.	CASSHGQFNTEAFF	TGTGCCAGCAGCCACGGGCAGTTTAACACTGAAGCTTTCTTT
TRBV3-1/TRBV3-2	.	TRBJ2-7	.	CASSPQRGAQEQYF	TGTGCCAGCAGCCCTCAACGGGGGGCGCAAGAGCAGTACTTC
TRBV27	once	TRBJ2-7	TRBD1	CASSPGQGHEQYF	TGTGCCAGCAGTCCGGGACAGGGCCACGAGCAGTACTTC
TRBV6-5	once	TRBJ1-5	TRBD1	CASRGTDGNQPQHF	TGTGCCAGCAGAGGGACAGACGGGAATCAGCCCCAGCATTTT
TRBV14	.	TRBJ1-1	.	CASSQVGQDTEAFF	TGTGCCAGCAGCCAAGTCGGGCAGGACACTGAAGCTTTCTTT
TRBV5-4	few	TRBJ2-7	.	CASSLPPSREQYF	TGTGCCAGCAGCTTACCCCCTAGTAGGGAGCAGTACTTC
TRBV7-8	few	TRBJ2-3	TRBD2	CASSPGTSGRPSTDTQYF	TGTGCCAGCAGCCCAGGGACTAGCGGGAGGCCCAGCACAGATACGCAGTATTTT
TRBV5-1	.	TRBJ2-2	TRBD2	CASSLGLAGTTGELFF	TGCGCCAGCAGCTTGGGACTAGCGGGGACCACCGGGGAGCTGTTTTTT
TRBV19	.	TRBJ1-5	.	CASSIDATGLQHF	TGTGCCAGTAGTATAGACGCGACAGGATTACAGCATTTT
TRBV30	.	TRBJ2-5	.	CAWSLGIGGETQYF	TGTGCCTGGAGTCTAGGGATTGGCGGGGAGACCCAGTACTTC
TRBV18	.	TRBJ1-2	.	CASSPREYGYTF	TGTGCCAGCTCCCCCAGGGAATATGGCTACACCTTC
TRBV6-2/TRBV6-3	.	TRBJ2-4	.	CASSTVNIQYF	TGTGCCAGCAGCACCGTTAACATTCAGTACTTC
TRBV11-3	.	TRBJ2-3	.	CASSLAHRAGDTQYF	TGTGCCAGCAGCTTAGCCCACAGGGCAGGAGATACGCAGTATTTT
TRBV5-6	.	TRBJ1-2	.	CASSLKQAGLHGYTF	TGTGCCAGCAGCTTAAAACAGGCCGGGCTACATGGCTACACCTTC
TRBV4-1	.	TRBJ1-1	.	CASSLRTGGQSTEAFF	TGCGCCAGCAGCCTCCGGACCGGGGGCCAGAGCACTGAAGCTTTCTTT
TRBV19	.	TRBJ2-3	.	CASSDRPTSGHTQYF	TGTGCCAGTAGTGACAGACCCACCTCCGGCCATACGCAGTATTTT
TRBV6-2/TRBV6-3	.	TRBJ1-5	.	CASSFPGGGNQPQHF	TGTGCCAGCAGTTTCCCCGGGGGAGGCAATCAGCCCCAGCATTTT
TRBV5-1	.	TRBJ1-2	.	CASSLRGDPRLNYGYTF	TGCGCCAGCAGCCTCAGGGGAGACCCTCGGCTTAACTATGGCTACACCTTC
TRBV10-2	.	TRBJ2-7	TRBD1	CASSESGTGRAYEQYF	TGCGCCAGCAGTGAGTCAGGGACAGGCCGTGCCTACGAGCAGTACTTC